Shown below are 17 T cell receptor beta chains from a single sample sequenced in a study of OX40 agonist ivuxolimab in advanced cancers. Using immunoSEQ multiplex PCR, the repertoire was profiled, and TCRdb retains in-frame clones only, with some absent. The sample yields approximately 67,000 clones, about 84% seen once. The specimen comprised CD4+ or CD8+ T cells sorted from blood, sampled in a trial of the OX40 agonist ivuxolimab. The origin of the receptors is an adult with an advanced solid tumor such as melanoma, head and neck, liver or kidney cancer.

The chain links TRBV18 to TRBJ1-3; TRBD1 is a possible D gene (5 bases). The length of the CDR3 is 16 residues. Trimming left V 3 bases short and J 2 bases short, with 14 bases between. Germline V gene data show CDR1 as KGHSH and CDR2 as LQKENI. CDR3 in amino acids: CASSPADGAAGNTIYF. CDR3 coding DNA: TGTGCCAGCTCACCTGCGGACGGGGCCGCTGGAAACACCATATATTTT.

This chain uses TRBV30 with TRBJ2-5, with 11 bases identical to TRBD2. The J segment lost 2 bases and the V segment lost 4 bases, leaving 6 bases of the junction unmatched. Germline CDR1 is GTSNPN and CDR2 is SVGIG (reference sequence). The length of the CDR3 is 15 residues. The CDR3: CAWTSGGRIQETQYF. DNA of the CDR3: TGTGCCTGGACTAGCGGGGGGCGAATACAAGAGACCCAGTACTTC. The variable domain in full, with the rest retrieved from reference TRBV30 and TRBJ2-5, is SQTIHQWPATLVQPVGSPLSLECTVEGTSNPNLYWYRQAAGRGLQLLFYSVGIGQISSEVPQNLSASRPQDRQFILSSKKLLLSDSGFYLCAWTSGGRIQETQYFGPGTRLLVL.

This clone was picked up one time. The V call is TRBV6-5, the J call TRBJ1-1; D remains ambiguous. The V gene lost 5 bases and the J gene lost 0 bases, with 10 bases spanning the gap. CDR1 is MNHEY, CDR2 SVGAGI, per germline. This CDR3 has 14 residues. The CDR3 DNA follows: TGTGCCAGCAGTCTTTTAGGCATGAACACTGAAGCTTTCTTT. Its protein is CASSLLGMNTEAFF.

The V and J genes are TRBV30 and TRBJ2-5; 8 positions match TRBD2. The CDR3 consists of 14 residues. V shed 4 bases, J shed 2 bases, and the junction held 6 bases outside the gene matches. CDR1 GTSNPN and CDR2 SVGIG come from the germline V gene (reference sequence). CDR3 amino acids: CAWNPGTRQETQYF. For the CDR3, the DNA is TGTGCCTGGAACCCCGGGACTAGGCAAGAGACCCAGTACTTC.

The chain combines TRBV9 with TRBJ2-3; no definite D call. This CDR3 region has 13 residues. Trimming removed 6 bases from V and 2 bases from J, with 10 bases in between. Per germline, CDR1 SGDLS and CDR2 YYNGEE. The CDR3 sequence is CASTERPTDTQYF. CDR3 bases: TGTGCCAGCACGGAACGACCCACAGATACGCAGTATTTT.

The chain combines TRBV4-1 with TRBJ1-2; TRBD1 might be the D (5 bases). Deletions cut 2 bases from V and 4 bases from J, with 14 bases between. From germline, CDR1 is MGHRA and CDR2 YSYEKL. This CDR3 contains 15 residues. The CDR3 bases are TGCGCCAGCAGCCAACGCTTTGTGCAGGGCTATGGCTACACCTTC. Translating it yields CASSQRFVQGYGYTF.

The V and J genes are TRBV6-5 and TRBJ2-7, with TRBD1 matching over 10 bases. The CDR3 length is 14 residues. Per the germline V gene, CDR1 is MNHEY and CDR2 is SVGAGI. The junction had 8 bases not matched to a gene; V was cut back by 5 bases and J by 7 bases. The CDR3 is CASSPGQGRGEQYV. The CDR3 DNA reads TGTGCCAGCAGTCCGGGACAGGGGCGGGGAGAGCAGTACGTC.

The CDR3 coding sequence is TGTGCCAGCAGCGTGGGGGGCGCGGGGTATGGCTACACCTTC. Translated, it gives CASSVGGAGYGYTF. The chain joins TRBV9 to TRBJ1-2, with D perhaps TRBD1 (6 bases). CDR1 and CDR2 from the germline V gene are SGDLS and YYNGEE. V lost 2 bases to trimming and J lost 5 bases, with 13 bases between them. The CDR3 length is 14 residues.

The gene calls are TRBV28 and TRBJ1-5; no definite D call. CDR3 length: 13 residues. Germline values: CDR1 MDHEN, CDR2 SYDVKM. The germline V and J ends were trimmed by 7 bases and 3 bases, with 10 bases remaining between them. CDR3 region: CASKLDPNQPQHF. The DNA for the CDR3 is TGTGCCAGCAAACTAGACCCCAATCAGCCCCAGCATTTT. The whole variable domain, filled in from reference TRBV28 and TRBJ1-5, reads DVKVTQSSRYLVKRTGEKVFLECVQDMDHENMFWYRQDPGLGLRLIYFSYDVKMKEKGDIPEGYSVSREKKERFSLILESASTNQTSMYLCASKLDPNQPQHFGDGTRLSIL.

The V call is TRBV18, the J call TRBJ1-1; no clear D. CDR1 and CDR2 (germline): KGHSH, LQKENI. V lost 6 bases, J lost 1 base, and 9 bases lay in between. The CDR3 runs to 13 residues. CDR3 residues: CASSQTKNTEAFF. The CDR3 DNA reads as TGTGCCAGCTCCCAGACAAAGAACACTGAAGCTTTCTTT.

The table lists this clone with a few counts. This sequence joins TRBV7-3 and TRBJ2-7; D remains ambiguous. This CDR3 region has 14 residues. CDR1 and CDR2 from the germline V gene are SGHTA and FQGTGA. V was pared by 5 bases and J by 3 bases, with 14 bases between. The CDR3 loop reads CASSRLSVYYEQYV. In nucleotides, the CDR3 is TGTGCCAGCAGCCGCCTCAGCGTATACTACGAGCAGTACGTC.

V gene TRBV6-1 combines with J gene TRBJ1-2; possible D gene TRBD1, 5 bases. CDR1 MNHNS and CDR2 SASEGT come from the germline V gene. The CDR3 spans 14 residues. Trimming removed 6 bases from V and 3 bases from J, with 14 bases in between. CDR3 sequence reads: CASRPSGGDYGYTF. The CDR3, as DNA: TGTGCCAGCAGACCCAGCGGGGGGGACTATGGCTACACCTTC.

This rearrangement joins TRBV11-1 to TRBJ2-3; D tentatively reads TRBD1 or TRBD2 (5 bases each). Trimming stripped 5 bases from V and 4 bases from J, with 13 bases between. CDR3 length equals 14 residues. Germline CDR1 SGHAT, CDR2 FQDESV (reference sequence). CDR3 protein: CASSNRGASDTQYF. CDR3 nucleotide sequence: TGTGCCAGCAGCAACCGGGGCGCGTCAGATACGCAGTATTTT. Full variable domain (missing parts from reference TRBV11-1 and TRBJ2-3): EAEVAQSPRYKITEKSQAVAFWCDPISGHATLYWYRQILGQGPELLVQFQDESVVDDSQLPKDRFSAERLKGVDSTLKIQPAELGDSAMYLCASSNRGASDTQYFGPGTRLTVL.

The chain links TRBV10-2 to TRBJ2-3; 7 bases align to TRBD2. The CDR3 is 11 residues long. J gave up 6 bases and V 7 bases, and 1 base lay outside the gene matches. CDR1 is WSHSY and CDR2 is SAAADI in the germline V gene. CDR3: CASKAGDTQYF. The DNA for the CDR3 is TGCGCCAGCAAAGCGGGGGATACGCAGTATTTT.

The chain couples TRBV6-6 to TRBJ1-2; a weak D match, TRBD1 (6 bases). Germline V gene lookup returns CDR1 MNHNY and CDR2 SVGAGI (reference sequence). The CDR3 has 14 amino acids. Deletions cut 2 bases from V and 8 bases from J, with 15 bases between. The CDR3 spells CASSYGTGARGYTF. CDR3 coding DNA: TGTGCCAGCAGTTACGGGACGGGGGCGAGGGGCTACACCTTC.

A remark on this clone: A junction end diverges from the germline sequence, so it may reflect a read error. The chain recombines TRBV18 with TRBJ2-7, with a weak D call TRBD2 (5 bases). There are 14 residues in the CDR3. Germline V gene data show CDR1 as KGHSH and CDR2 as LQKENI. The CDR3 coding sequence is TGTGCCAGCTCCCCACGGACCGACTATAACGAGCAGTACTTC. Translating gives CASSPRTDYNEQYF.

The chain employs TRBV9 and TRBJ1-4; D is uncertain. Looked up from germline, CDR1 is SGDLS and CDR2 is YYNGEE. V was cut by 3 bases and J by 4 bases, with 10 bases left in between. This CDR3 has 14 amino acids. The CDR3 DNA is TGTGCCAGCAGCGCCGACACGAATAATGAAAAACTGTTTTTT. This translates into CASSADTNNEKLFF.